The 24 T cell receptor beta chains below were found in one sample sequenced in a study of vaccination effects on CD4 cells after COVID-19. Their specific antigens are unknown. Before any sequencing was done, the ViraFEST assay used viral peptide pools to expand antigen-specific CD4+ T cells. Researchers isolated CD4+ T cells once 9 to 11 days of culture had elapsed. It was two doses of either the BNT162b2 or mRNA-1273 vaccine that participants received. Repertoires were generated with immunoSEQ multiplex PCR, while TCRdb's copy carries only in-frame clones and drops some. This sample has 20,000 to 25,000 clones, with about 70% found just once. Source: CD4+ T cells from PBMCs cultured with SARS-CoV-2 spike peptides, taken after COVID-19 vaccination. These TCRs come from a human donor who received a COVID-19 vaccine.

This clone showed up just a few times. The chain has TRBV27 and TRBJ1-5; 7 nucleotides agree with TRBD1. With V trimmed by 2 bases and J by 4 bases, 8 bases remained unmatched. The CDR3 sequence is 16 residues long. Germline assignment: CDR1 MNHEY and CDR2 SMNVEV (reference sequence). The CDR3 sequence is CASSLLSQGGNQPQHF. The CDR3 nucleotides are TGTGCCAGCAGTTTACTAAGCCAGGGGGGGAATCAGCCCCAGCATTTT.

The V gene is TRBV2, the J gene TRBJ2-7; tentative D call: TRBD1 (6 bases). CDR3 length equals 13 residues. The germline V gene has CDR1 SNHLY and CDR2 FYNNEI. The ends were cut back, 5 bases at V and 5 bases at J, with 13 bases in the middle. The CDR3 nucleotides read TGTGCCAGCAGTTACAGGGTGGATAACGAGCAGTACTTC. It yields the protein CASSYRVDNEQYF.

A few counts support this clone. This sequence joins TRBV6-5 and TRBJ1-2, with D maybe TRBD1 (5 bases). This CDR3 comprises 16 residues. Germline V gene lookup returns CDR1 MNHEY and CDR2 SVGAGI. V lost 2 bases, J lost 4 bases, and 17 bases lay in between. The DNA of the CDR3 is TGTGCCAGCAGTTACCCGTGGGGGTCCCCCCTCTATGGCTACACCTTC. Translation gives CASSYPWGSPLYGYTF.

The chain employs TRBV5-4 and TRBJ1-2, with a weak D call TRBD1 (6 bases). Germline lookup yields CDR1 SGHNT and CDR2 YYREEE (reference sequence). The V end lost 3 bases, the J end lost 4 bases, and 7 bases lay between the germline ends. The CDR3 has 12 residues. CDR3 DNA: TGTGCCAGCAGCTCACAGGGCTATGGCTACACCTTC. It yields the protein CASSSQGYGYTF.

J is TRBJ1-6 and V is TRBV20-1, with D perhaps matching TRBD1 (5 bases). Looked up from germline, CDR1 is DFQATT and CDR2 is SNEGSKA (reference sequence). V lost 3 bases and J 7 bases, leaving 13 bases between the germline ends. The CDR3 is 14 amino acids. The CDR3 loop reads CSASEGTGNSPLHF. The CDR3 region has the DNA TGCAGTGCTAGTGAGGGGACTGGCAATTCACCCCTCCACTTT.

The V gene is TRBV12-2, the J gene TRBJ2-5. TRBV12-2 is deemed a pseudogene. CDR3 length equals 16 residues. This chain's CDR3 is CASRLYPGRDQETQYF. DNA for the CDR3: TGTGCAAGTCGCCTATACCCGGGGCGGGACCAAGAGACCCAGTACTTC.

The gene calls are TRBV5-4 and TRBJ2-5, with 7 nucleotides matching TRBD2. Germline assignment: CDR1 SGHNT and CDR2 YYREEE (reference sequence). The CDR3 runs 16 residues. The junction had 10 bases not matched to a gene; V was cut back by 4 bases and J by 1 base. CDR3 region: CASSRNAGVGQETQYF. CDR3 DNA sequence: TGTGCCAGCAGCCGGAATGCGGGAGTGGGCCAAGAGACCCAGTACTTC.

This rearrangement joins TRBV15 to TRBJ2-3, with TRBD1 matching over 10 bases. The CDR3 has 15 residues. Germline values: CDR1 LNHNV, CDR2 YYDKDF (reference sequence). The V segment lost 2 bases and the J segment 5 bases; nucleotides outside the gene matches: 4. The CDR3 nucleotides read TGTGCCACCAGCAGACCGGGACAGGGGCGAGATACGCAGTATTTT. Translation gives CATSRPGQGRDTQYF.

The J gene is TRBJ2-7, the V gene TRBV19; tentative D call: TRBD2 (6 bases). CDR3 length: 14 amino acids. Germline loops: CDR1 LNHDA, CDR2 SQIVND (reference sequence). Trimming left V 6 bases short and J 2 bases short, with 14 bases between. The CDR3 is CASSILGGTYEQYF. Written as DNA, the CDR3 is TGTGCCAGTAGCATTTTGGGAGGCACCTACGAGCAGTACTTC. Full variable domain (missing parts from reference TRBV19 and TRBJ2-7): DGGITQSPKYLFRKEGQNVTLSCEQNLNHDAMYWYRQDPGQGLRLIYYSQIVNDFQKGDIAEGYSVSREKKESFPLTVTSAQKNPTAFYLCASSILGGTYEQYFGPGTRLTVT.

The rearrangement joins TRBV27 to TRBJ2-5, with 8 bases fitting TRBD1. With V trimmed by 3 bases and J by 5 bases, 2 bases remained unmatched. The CDR3 has 13 amino acids. Germline V lookup: CDR1 MNHEY, CDR2 SMNVEV (reference sequence). DNA of the CDR3: TGTGCCAGCAGTTTCAGGGGGCCGGAGACCCAGTACTTC. It codes for CASSFRGPETQYF.

The chain carries TRBV4-2 and TRBJ2-3; 15 bases agree with TRBD2. CDR1 LGHNA and CDR2 YNFKEQ come from the germline V gene. The J segment lost 3 bases and the V segment lost 1 base, leaving 8 bases of the junction unmatched. This CDR3 has 19 amino acids. CDR3 amino acids: CASSQVGGLAGGGTDTQYF. In DNA form, the CDR3 reads TGTGCCAGCAGCCAAGTGGGGGGACTAGCGGGAGGTGGGACAGATACGCAGTATTTT.

A few counts support this clone. The chain uses TRBV3-1 (or the pseudogene TRBV3-2) and TRBJ1-1; 7 nucleotides line up with TRBD1. CDR1 is LGHDT and CDR2 is YNNKEL in the germline V gene (reference sequence). This CDR3 region has 14 residues. With 5 bases clipped from V and 1 base from J, the junction kept 4 bases outside the gene matches. Here the CDR3 reads CASSTGQTNTEAFF. The CDR3 region has the DNA TGTGCCAGCAGCACGGGACAGACGAACACTGAAGCTTTCTTT.

This chain joins TRBV29-1 and TRBJ2-1; 14 nucleotides line up with TRBD2. V shed 7 bases, J shed 9 bases, and the junction held 8 bases outside the gene matches. There are 14 residues in the CDR3. Germline CDR1 SQVTM, CDR2 ANQGSEA. CDR3: CSDRTSGRKGEQFF. The CDR3 DNA sequence: TGCAGCGACCGGACTAGCGGGAGGAAAGGTGAGCAGTTCTTC.

J is TRBJ1-4 and V is TRBV6-5; D uncertain. The germline V gene has CDR1 MNHEY and CDR2 SVGAGI. The CDR3 spans 15 residues. Between the trimmed V and J ends, which lost 0 bases and 5 bases, there was a span of 10 bases. The CDR3 loop is CASSYSAARNEKLFF. As DNA, the CDR3 is TGTGCCAGCAGTTACTCAGCCGCCAGGAATGAAAAACTGTTTTTT.

The rearrangement joins TRBV24-1 to TRBJ2-3; D is undetermined. Deletions cut 0 bases from V and 10 bases from J, with 10 bases between. CDR3 length equals 13 residues. Germline CDR1 KGHDR, CDR2 SFDVKD. The CDR3 DNA reads as TGTGCCACCAGTGATTTGCGTACAGTCGCGCAGTATTTT. Its protein product is CATSDLRTVAQYF.

This clone was counted a few times. The J gene is TRBJ2-2, the V gene TRBV27; D not resolved. The V end lost 3 bases, the J end lost 3 bases, and 2 bases lay between the germline ends. CDR1 and CDR2 (germline): MNHEY, SMNVEV (reference sequence). CDR3 length equals 12 residues. The CDR3 reads CASSFYTGELFF. For the CDR3, the DNA is TGTGCCAGCAGTTTTTACACCGGGGAGCTGTTTTTT.

The sample holds a few counts of this clone. This chain links TRBV6-1 with TRBJ1-6, with TRBD1 as a possible D gene (5 bases). The CDR3 has 15 residues. CDR1 and CDR2 (germline): MNHNS, SASEGT. The V gene lost 2 bases and the J gene lost 8 bases, with 13 bases spanning the gap. CDR3 protein: CASSEKTAGHSPLHF. CDR3 nucleotide sequence: TGTGCCAGCAGTGAAAAGACGGCAGGGCATTCACCCCTCCACTTT.

This clone is classed as medium-sized. This chain uses TRBV10-2 with TRBJ1-2; 11 bases map to TRBD1. The CDR3 covers 15 residues. CDR1 is WSHSY and CDR2 is SAAADI in the germline V gene. Losses at the gene ends were 6 bases for V and 7 bases for J; bases not matched to a gene: 10. The CDR3 region is CASSARTGGLSGYTF. CDR3 nucleotides: TGCGCCAGCAGCGCTCGGACAGGGGGCCTGTCTGGCTACACCTTC.

The rearrangement links TRBV5-6 to TRBJ1-1; 9 bases are a match to TRBD1. Germline CDR1 reads SGHDT; CDR2 reads YYEEEE. V lost 4 bases and J lost 3; bases outside the gene matches: 10. This CDR3 has 16 residues. CDR3 bases: TGTGCCAGCAGCAGTTCCGGGACAGGGTCGGACACTGAAGCTTTCTTT. Its protein is CASSSSGTGSDTEAFF.

The chain uses TRBV5-1 and TRBJ2-7, with D possibly TRBD1 on 6 matching bases. CDR3 length: 13 residues. With 2 bases removed from V and 2 bases from J, the gap between germline ends came to 8 bases. CDR1 is SGHRS, CDR2 YFSETQ, per germline. The CDR3 DNA sequence: TGCGCCAGCAGCTTACAGGGCCCCTACGAGCAGTACTTC. Protein sequence: CASSLQGPYEQYF.

The chain joins TRBV4-1 to TRBJ2-7, with D possibly being TRBD1 (6 bases). The CDR3 consists of 18 residues. The germline V and J ends were trimmed by 2 bases and 1 base, with 21 bases remaining between them. CDR1 and CDR2 (germline): MGHRA, YSYEKL. The CDR3 sequence: CASSQRLTGTTTSYEQYF. The DNA for the CDR3 is TGCGCCAGCAGCCAAAGACTGACCGGGACAACGACTTCCTACGAGCAGTACTTC.

This clone was seen a few times. The chain joins TRBV4-1 to TRBJ1-1; possible D gene TRBD1, 5 bases. The germline CDR1 and CDR2 sequences are MGHRA and YSYEKL. The V end lost 3 bases, the J end lost 1 base, and 21 bases lay between the germline ends. There are 18 residues in the CDR3. CDR3 protein: CASSHTGTAKASNTEAFF. CDR3 sequence (DNA): TGCGCCAGCAGCCATACCGGGACCGCTAAAGCCTCGAACACTGAAGCTTTCTTT.

This clone was counted a few times. The V call is TRBV11-2, the J call TRBJ1-2; perhaps TRBD1 as D (5 bases). This CDR3 comprises 17 residues. CDR1 and CDR2 (germline): SGHAT, FQNNGV. Deletions cut 0 bases from V and 4 bases from J, with 18 bases between. The CDR3 nucleotides are TGTGCCAGCAGCTTAGATTGGGTGATGGGGGGAGGCTATGGCTACACCTTC. Amino acid sequence: CASSLDWVMGGGYGYTF.

This clone turned up a few times. The rearrangement links TRBV19 to TRBJ1-1; D not resolved. Trimming pared 6 bases from V and 3 bases from J, leaving 11 bases between. Germline V CDR1 and CDR2: LNHDA, SQIVND (reference sequence). This CDR3 is 13 amino acids long. The CDR3 here is CASSSQVDTEAFF. In DNA, the CDR3 is TGTGCCAGTAGCTCTCAGGTTGACACTGAAGCTTTCTTT.